Listed below are T cell receptor beta chains from one sample, sequenced in a study of shared T cell receptors in the human thymus. The repertoire was sequenced with immunoSEQ multiplex PCR; TCRdb's copy has only in-frame clones and lacks some. The sample lists 650,000 to 950,000 clones; around 85% were seen once. Separately, the same data were catalogued under a study of human thymus T cells.

The sample comprised thymocytes. These receptors all stem from a girl under three years old with a congenital heart defect. CDR3s include the opening cysteine and the closing phenylalanine or tryptophan. The order of the fields is CDR3 protein, CDR3 DNA, V gene, D gene, J gene, clone size. A D gene is named only where the DNA matches it firmly. Size is omitted from some rows. Given values are once, few, many or a class for expanded clones.

CATSRDRTGGQHF | TGTGCCACCAGCAGAGATAGGACAGGGGGCCAGCATTTT | TRBV15 | TRBD1 | TRBJ1-5 | -
CASSQKRDRAYGYTF | TGTGCCAGCTCACAGAAGAGGGACAGGGCGTATGGCTACACCTTC | TRBV18 | TRBD1 | TRBJ1-2 | -
CASSQQSFSYEQYF | TGTGCCAGCAGTCAACAGAGTTTCTCCTACGAGCAGTACTTC | TRBV6-5 | - | TRBJ2-7 | -
CASRGTSGEKHYEQYF | TGCGCCAGCAGGGGGACTAGCGGGGAGAAACACTACGAGCAGTACTTC | TRBV5-1 | TRBD2 | TRBJ2-7 | -
CASSVDRSSYEQYF | TGTGCCAGTAGTGTTGACAGGAGCTCCTACGAGCAGTACTTC | TRBV19 | - | TRBJ2-7 | -
CASSQDTRGQETQYF | TGTGCCAGCAGCCAGGACACCCGTGGCCAAGAGACCCAGTACTTC | TRBV6-5 | - | TRBJ2-5 | -
CASSQARGTGGLQVGKTEAFF | TGTGCCAGCAGCCAAGCTAGGGGGACAGGGGGCTTGCAGGTTGGGAAGACTGAAGCTTTCTTT | TRBV14 | TRBD1 | TRBJ1-1 | -
CASRPPTRDTQYF | TGTGCCAGCAGGCCTCCGACTAGGGATACGCAGTATTTT | TRBV27 | - | TRBJ2-3 | -
CASSPSDSSNQPQHF | TGTGCCAGCTCACCAAGCGACAGTAGCAATCAGCCCCAGCATTTT | TRBV18 | - | TRBJ1-5 | -
CASSLSPNLVDILLSYEQYF | TGCGCCAGCAGCTTGTCCCCAAATCTAGTGGACATTCTCCTCTCCTACGAGCAGTACTTC | TRBV5-1 | - | TRBJ2-7 | -
CASSQDRSVRGRTQYF | TGCGCCAGCAGCCAAGATCGATCGGTCCGGGGAAGGACCCAGTACTTC | TRBV4-1 | - | TRBJ2-5 | few
CAWSHQGWGLEAFF | TGTGCCTGGAGCCATCAGGGGTGGGGGCTTGAAGCTTTCTTT | TRBV30 | - | TRBJ1-1 | few
CASSLSGGTSEAFF | TGTGCCAGCAGTCTCTCAGGGGGAACCTCTGAAGCTTTCTTT | TRBV27 | TRBD1 | TRBJ1-1 | -
CASSQVGLAGGTDTQYF | TGCGCCAGCAGCCAAGTCGGACTAGCGGGGGGAACAGATACGCAGTATTTT | TRBV4-1 | TRBD2 | TRBJ2-3 | -
CASGRFRQGEYEQYF | TGTGCCAGCGGGAGATTTCGGCAGGGGGAGTACGAGCAGTACTTC | TRBV6-5 | TRBD1 | TRBJ2-7 | few
CASSWIGQQFSYEQYF | TGTGCCAGCAGCTGGATAGGACAGCAGTTTAGCTACGAGCAGTACTTC | TRBV5-8 | - | TRBJ2-7 | -
CASRASTGGNYGYTF | TGTGCCAGCAGGGCAAGTACAGGGGGCAACTATGGCTACACCTTC | TRBV5-8 | TRBD1 | TRBJ1-2 | -
CASSETWTPKETQYF | TGTGCCAGCAGTGAAACCTGGACTCCCAAAGAGACCCAGTACTTC | TRBV2 | - | TRBJ2-5 | -
CASRPDRAGGYTF | TGCGCCAGCAGACCCGACAGGGCTGGGGGCTACACCTTC | TRBV5-1 | TRBD1 | TRBJ1-2 | -
CASEPPNRGPSESYTF | TGTGCCAGCGAACCACCAAACAGGGGCCCTTCGGAAAGCTACACCTTC | TRBV2 | TRBD1 | TRBJ1-2 | -